This TCR beta chain was retrieved from a study of radiation and T cells in renal cell carcinoma. Findings of the study overall: Dominant CDR3 motifs were more common in irradiated tumors than controls.

Sequencing was performed with immunoSEQ multiplex PCR; in TCRdb, only in-frame clones are kept and a portion is missing. The sample contains approximately 8,300 clones, about three fifths of which appear only once. The sample holds a few counts of this clone. What it binds is unknown. V was shortened by 3 bases and J by 5 bases, with 13 bases between the two germline ends. In germline, CDR1 is MNHEY, CDR2 SMNVEV (reference sequence). The CDR3 is made up of 14 amino acids. Treatment reported: 15 Gy SBRT to primary tumor, nephrectomy 4 weeks later. Here the sequenced sample was tumor tissue, taken from a patient whose treatment included radiotherapy and nephrectomy. The rearrangement uses TRBV27 and TRBJ1-2; the D gene is possibly TRBD1 (5 bases). The receptor's source is a man aged 60-69 years with renal cell carcinoma. CDR3 amino acids: CASSFVGGEYGYTF. The CDR3 bases are TGTGCCAGCAGTTTTGTGGGAGGGGAATATGGCTACACCTTC.